Each of the 28 T cell receptor beta chains below was sequenced from the same sample in a study of OX40 agonist ivuxolimab in advanced cancers. The protocol was immunoSEQ multiplex PCR, while the TCRdb copy is restricted to in-frame clones and leaves out a portion. Of 30,000 to 40,000 clones listed, about 70% were seen once; the top ten hold around 18%. The sequencing used CD4+ or CD8+ T cells sorted from blood, collected in a trial of the OX40 agonist ivuxolimab. These receptors originate from an adult with an advanced solid tumor such as melanoma, head and neck, liver or kidney cancer.

The rearrangement joins TRBV19 to TRBJ1-4; 7 bases agree with TRBD1. The V segment lost 9 bases and the J segment 8 bases; nucleotides outside the gene matches: 9. Germline lookup yields CDR1 LNHDA and CDR2 SQIVND (reference sequence). CDR3 length: 13 residues. DNA of the CDR3: TGTGCCAGCCGGGACAGCCTTGGGGAAAAACTGTTTTTT. Translating it yields CASRDSLGEKLFF. The full variable domain, in which reference TRBV19 and TRBJ1-4 provide the parts outside the CDR3, is DGGITQSPKYLFRKEGQNVTLSCEQNLNHDAMYWYRQDPGQGLRLIYYSQIVNDFQKGDIAEGYSVSREKKESFPLTVTSAQKNPTAFYLCASRDSLGEKLFFGSGTQLSVL.

This chain links TRBV9 with TRBJ1-6; 8 positions agree with TRBD1. The germline V gene encodes CDR1 SGDLS and CDR2 YYNGEE. This CDR3 is built from 16 residues. J was trimmed by 7 bases and V by 4 bases; bases with no gene match: 10. The CDR3 DNA sequence: TGTGCCAGCAGCCGGACAGGGATACAACAGAATTCACCCCTCCACTTT. Amino acids: CASSRTGIQQNSPLHF.

This clone showed up just a few times. This chain joins TRBV5-6 and TRBJ1-2, with 10 bases aligning to TRBD1. The CDR3 has 13 amino acids. After removal of 4 bases from V and 8 bases from J, the junction contained 5 bases not matched to a gene. The V gene's germline CDR1 is SGHDT and CDR2 YYEEEE. The CDR3 loop is CASSPGTGVGYTF. In DNA form, the CDR3 reads TGTGCCAGCAGCCCCGGGACAGGGGTAGGCTACACCTTC.

The V and J genes are TRBV7-6 and TRBJ2-7, with TRBD1 matching 7 bases. The germline CDR1 and CDR2 sequences are SGHVS and FNYEAQ. Trimming removed 7 bases from V and 3 bases from J; junction bases left unmatched: 6. The CDR3 contains 13 residues. CDR3 DNA: TGTGCCAGCAACCAATCAGGGGGCTACGAGCAGTACGTC. Protein product: CASNQSGGYEQYV.

This rearrangement joins TRBV5-4 to TRBJ1-1; D remains ambiguous. The CDR3 loop spans 17 amino acids. Trimming took off 4 bases at V and 0 bases at J, with 19 bases between the two ends. Germline CDR1 reads SGHNT; CDR2 reads YYREEE (reference sequence). As DNA, the CDR3 is TGTGCCAGCAGCGCTGACCTTGCCGGGAGGATGAACACTGAAGCTTTCTTT. The encoded protein is CASSADLAGRMNTEAFF.

This chain links TRBV7-2 with TRBJ1-6; 7 bases line up with TRBD1. Germline CDR1 is SGHTA and CDR2 is FQGNSA. CDR3 size: 13 residues. Trimming removed 5 bases from V and 9 bases from J; junction bases left unmatched: 4. CDR3 region: CASSARQGSPLHF. CDR3 DNA: TGTGCCAGCAGCGCCCGACAGGGTTCACCCCTCCACTTT.

This chain links TRBV19 with TRBJ1-2; possible D gene TRBD1, 5 bases. The germline V gene has CDR1 LNHDA and CDR2 SQIVND (reference sequence). The CDR3 covers 14 residues. Trimming removed 4 bases from V and 4 bases from J, with 13 bases in between. Written as DNA, the CDR3 is TGTGCCAGTAGTACCGACACAGGAGCCTATGGCTACACCTTC. Its translation: CASSTDTGAYGYTF.

V and J are TRBV23-1 and TRBJ1-2, with TRBD1 matching over 9 bases. TRBV23-1 is noted as an ORF with a role that remains uncertain. The CDR3 totals 18 residues. J lost 2 bases, V lost 3 bases, and 13 bases had no gene match. The CDR3 region is CASSHHTPGTGPNYGYTF. The CDR3 DNA sequence: TGCGCCAGCAGTCACCACACGCCCGGGACAGGGCCCAACTATGGCTACACCTTC.

The rearrangement uses TRBV5-6 and TRBJ2-4; possibly TRBD2 for D (6 bases). CDR1 is SGHDT and CDR2 is YYEEEE in the germline V gene. The CDR3 contains 14 residues. Trimming removed 3 bases at V and 8 bases at J, with 15 bases between. DNA for the CDR3: TGTGCCAGCAGCTCGCCGTCTGGGGAGGACATTCAGTACTTC. It is translated as CASSSPSGEDIQYF.

Only a few counts were recorded for this clone. CDR3 protein: CASSQSSGANVLTF. CDR3 in DNA: TGTGCCAGCAGTCAGAGCTCTGGGGCCAACGTCCTGACTTTC. This rearrangement joins TRBV6-4 to TRBJ2-6; D unresolved. Germline V lookup: CDR1 MRHNA, CDR2 SNTAGT. CDR3 size: 14 residues. The germline V and J ends were trimmed by 5 bases and 0 bases, with 5 bases remaining between them.

The CDR3 nucleotides are TGTGCCAGCAGCTTAGCCCCAGGTTCCGGGGAGCTGTTTTTT. This encodes CASSLAPGSGELFF. The chain links TRBV7-2 to TRBJ2-2, with D unresolved. The CDR3 length is 14 residues. V was clipped by 0 bases and J by 6 bases, with 8 bases between them. CDR1 is SGHTA, CDR2 FQGNSA, per germline.

The chain carries TRBV4-2 and TRBJ2-2, with 10 bases matching TRBD2. CDR1 LGHNA and CDR2 YNFKEQ come from the germline V gene. The V gene end was trimmed by 2 bases and the J gene end by 9 bases; junction bases not matched to a gene: 12. The length of the CDR3 is 17 residues. The CDR3 is CASSQHLAGGRFRELFF. The CDR3 region has the DNA TGTGCCAGCAGCCAACACTTAGCGGGGGGCCGCTTCAGGGAGCTGTTTTTT.

The CDR3 coding sequence is TGCGCCAGCAGCCACATTCTAGCGGGAATACACAATGAGCAGTTCTTC. Protein product: CASSHILAGIHNEQFF. This chain uses TRBV4-1 with TRBJ2-1; 9 bases fit TRBD2. The CDR3 is made up of 16 amino acids. CDR1 MGHRA and CDR2 YSYEKL come from the germline V gene. J was trimmed by 5 bases and V by 3 bases; bases with no gene match: 8.

J is TRBJ1-2 and V is TRBV5-1; maybe TRBD1 (5 bases). Germline CDR1 is SGHRS and CDR2 is YFSETQ. The CDR3 is made up of 15 amino acids. V shed 4 bases and J shed 2 bases, with 15 bases lying between them. This chain's CDR3 is CASSPWATANYGYTF. CDR3 sequence (DNA): TGCGCCAGCAGCCCTTGGGCGACAGCCAACTATGGCTACACCTTC.

The rearrangement joins TRBV9 to TRBJ2-7, with TRBD2 matching 9 bases. V was clipped by 0 bases and J by 0 bases; unmatched bases: 1. This CDR3 is 15 amino acids long. Germline V lookup: CDR1 SGDLS, CDR2 YYNGEE. The CDR3 loop reads CASSVGSGSSYEQYF. For the CDR3, the DNA is TGTGCCAGCAGCGTAGGTAGCGGGAGCTCCTACGAGCAGTACTTC. Looking up the rest from reference TRBV9 and TRBJ2-7 gives the full variable domain: DSGVTQTPKHLITATGQRVTLRCSPRSGDLSVYWYQQSLDQGLQFLIQYYNGEERAKGNILERFSAQQFPDLHSELNLSSLELGDSALYFCASSVGSGSSYEQYFGPGTRLTVT.

CDR3 amino acids: CASSKGRAAEAFF. The CDR3 DNA is TGTGCCAGTAGTAAGGGCAGGGCAGCCGAAGCTTTCTTT. V usage is TRBV19 and J usage is TRBJ1-1; D perhaps matches TRBD1 (5 bases). Trimming shortened V by 4 bases and J by 8 bases, and 14 bases separated the two germline ends. Germline loops: CDR1 LNHDA, CDR2 SQIVND (reference sequence). CDR3 length: 13 amino acids.

The table lists this clone with a few counts. This chain uses TRBV9 with TRBJ2-3; maybe TRBD1 (5 bases). This CDR3 contains 13 residues. Trimming took off 2 bases at V and 4 bases at J, with 8 bases between the two ends. Germline-derived CDR1 and CDR2 are SGDLS and YYNGEE. CDR3 sequence (DNA): TGTGCCAGCAGCGTCCAGGGCTCAGATACGCAGTATTTT. Its protein is CASSVQGSDTQYF.

This chain joins TRBV5-8 and TRBJ1-2; 10 bases are a match to TRBD1. CDR1 and CDR2 (germline): SGHTS, YDEGEE. Losses at the gene ends were 3 bases for V and 2 bases for J; bases not matched to a gene: 4. CDR3 length: 15 residues. CDR3 nucleotides: TGTGCCAGCAGCTCTCCGGACAGGGGGAACTATGGCTACACCTTC. Translating it yields CASSSPDRGNYGYTF.

The chain employs TRBV5-4 and TRBJ2-3; 10 bases fit TRBD2. Germline-derived CDR1 and CDR2 are SGHNT and YYREEE (reference sequence). This CDR3 has 16 residues. V dropped 1 base and J dropped 6; count of bases not matched to a gene: 8. The CDR3, as DNA: TGTGCCAGCAGCTTGACCAGCGGGGGGGCCCGGGATACGCAGTATTTT. Translating gives CASSLTSGGARDTQYF.

V usage is TRBV19 and J usage is TRBJ2-2; TRBD1 might be the D (6 bases). Germline-derived CDR1 and CDR2 are LNHDA and SQIVND (reference sequence). The germline V and J ends were trimmed by 10 bases and 2 bases, with 11 bases remaining between them. The CDR3 runs 13 residues. DNA for the CDR3: TGTGCCAACCCGGGACAAAACACCGGGGAGCTGTTTTTT. This gives the protein CANPGQNTGELFF. Using reference TRBV19 and TRBJ2-2 for the parts outside the CDR3, the full variable domain is DGGITQSPKYLFRKEGQNVTLSCEQNLNHDAMYWYRQDPGQGLRLIYYSQIVNDFQKGDIAEGYSVSREKKESFPLTVTSAQKNPTAFYLCANPGQNTGELFFGEGSRLTVL.

This clone was seen a few times. The chain carries TRBV18 and TRBJ1-1; maybe TRBD1 (6 bases). Germline assignment: CDR1 KGHSH and CDR2 LQKENI. V was trimmed by 6 bases and J by 0 bases, leaving 11 bases between them. The CDR3 is 14 amino acids. The CDR3 bases are TGTGCCAGCTCCGTAGGACAGATGAACACTGAAGCTTTCTTT. The encoded protein is CASSVGQMNTEAFF.

CDR3 sequence: CASTQGGSLSNQPQHF. CDR3 bases: TGTGCCAGCACCCAAGGGGGGTCCCTGAGCAATCAGCCCCAGCATTTT. The V and J genes are TRBV2 and TRBJ1-5, with D possibly being TRBD1 (6 bases). Germline-derived CDR1 and CDR2 are SNHLY and FYNNEI. This CDR3 spans 16 amino acids. Trimming took 7 bases from V and 1 from J, leaving 17 bases between them.

The chain joins TRBV7-9 to TRBJ1-1, with D perhaps TRBD1 (5 bases). There are 15 residues in the CDR3. V lost 2 bases and J 4 bases, leaving 14 bases between the germline ends. Germline V gives CDR1 SEHNR, CDR2 FQNEAQ (reference sequence). CDR3 sequence reads: CASSLQGTPTTEAFF. In DNA form, the CDR3 reads TGTGCCAGCAGCTTACAGGGCACCCCGACCACTGAAGCTTTCTTT.

Only a few counts were recorded for this clone. The DNA for the CDR3 is TGTGCTAGTGCCCTACTAGCTAGCACAGATACGCAGTATTTT. This encodes CASALLASTDTQYF. The genes are TRBV12-5 and TRBJ2-3; possible D gene TRBD2, 6 bases. The CDR3 sequence is 14 residues long. V lost 7 bases to trimming and J lost 0 bases, with 11 bases between them. CDR1 and CDR2 from the germline V gene are LGHNT and FRNRAP.

This clone appeared a few times. J is TRBJ2-1 and V is TRBV28, with 7 nucleotides matching TRBD1. Losses at the gene ends were 6 bases for V and 10 bases for J; bases not matched to a gene: 6. Germline CDR1 is MDHEN and CDR2 is SYDVKM. This CDR3 contains 12 residues. CDR3 sequence reads: CASSPLTGEQFF. The CDR3 nucleotides read TGTGCCAGCAGCCCCCTGACAGGGGAGCAGTTCTTC. The entire variable domain, with the rest obtained from reference TRBV28 and TRBJ2-1, is as follows: DVKVTQSSRYLVKRTGEKVFLECVQDMDHENMFWYRQDPGLGLRLIYFSYDVKMKEKGDIPEGYSVSREKKERFSLILESASTNQTSMYLCASSPLTGEQFFGPGTRLTVL.

The rearrangement links TRBV7-9 to TRBJ2-2, with D tentatively TRBD1 (6 bases). CDR1 and CDR2 from the germline V gene are SEHNR and FQNEAQ (reference sequence). The CDR3 runs to 14 residues. V was shortened by 3 bases and J by 5 bases, with 10 bases between the two germline ends. The CDR3, as DNA: TGTGCCAGCAGCTTGGACAGACCTACCGGGGAGCTGTTTTTT. It is translated as CASSLDRPTGELFF.

The chain has TRBV10-1 and TRBJ2-7, with 11 bases fitting TRBD1. Germline values: CDR1 WNHNN, CDR2 SYGVQD (reference sequence). Trimming at V came to 9 bases and at J to 7 bases, leaving 11 bases not matched to a gene. The CDR3 consists of 14 residues. Here the CDR3 reads CARGRGQGGREQYF. The CDR3, as DNA: TGCGCCAGAGGGAGGGGACAGGGGGGACGGGAGCAGTACTTC.

A word on this clone: With a much larger clone just one base away, this may be a read error. This chain connects TRBV11-2 to TRBJ1-2; D gene ambiguous. The CDR3 loop spans 11 amino acids. Germline lookup yields CDR1 SGHAT and CDR2 FQNNGV. Between the trimmed V and J ends, which lost 2 bases and 4 bases, there was a span of 2 bases. Here the CDR3 reads CASSLSYGYTF. DNA of the CDR3: TGTGCCAGCAGCTTAAGCTATGGCTACACCTTC.